These T cell receptor beta chains were read from a single sample in a study of CD8+CD57+ T cells in acquired aplastic anemia. TCRdb passed the reads through MiXCR, listing each CDR3 protein once. The sample yields some 48,000 distinct CDR3 sequences, 55% to 75% seen once. The sample taken for sequencing was sorted CD4+, CD8+, or CD8+CD57+ T cells (not recorded which) from PBMCs. All receptors derive from a human donor in good health, serving as a control. The CDR3 runs from the conserved cysteine through the conserved F or W. The D gene is left open where the match is weak. Clone size appears in some rows only: once, few, many, or a class for an expanded clone.

d_gene,abundance,j_gene,v_gene,CDR3nt,CDR3aa
NA,NA,TRBJ1-1,TRBV29-1,TGCAGCGTGGACGAGGGAGCGAACACTGAAGCTTTCTTT,CSVDEGANTEAFF
NA,few,TRBJ1-1,TRBV2,TGTGCCAGCAGGAAGGGAGGGACTGAAGCTTTCTTT,CASRKGGTEAFF
NA,few,TRBJ1-2,TRBV29-1,TGCAGCGTCGCCCTCGGGGAAGGAAACTATGGCTACACCTTC,CSVALGEGNYGYTF
NA,NA,TRBJ1-2,TRBV10-3,TGTGCCATCAGTGGGGGGAAGGGCCGGGGCTACACCTTC,CAISGGKGRGYTF
NA,NA,TRBJ2-2,TRBV20-1,TGCAGTGCGAGAAAACAGGAGAACACCGGGGAGCTGTTTTTT,CSARKQENTGELFF
NA,NA,TRBJ1-1,TRBV2,TGTGCCAGCAGCTTGGTGGGCAGCACTGAAGCTTTCTTT,CASSLVGSTEAFF
TRBD1,few,TRBJ1-3,TRBV24-1,TGTGCCACCAGTGATTCCCTGACCGACAGGGCCGTAGACACCATATATTTT,CATSDSLTDRAVDTIYF
NA,NA,TRBJ1-5,TRBV24-1,TGTGCCAGCAGTTACTCGCCAGGGGAAAATCAGCCCCAGCATTTT,CASSYSPGENQPQHF
NA,NA,TRBJ1-1,TRBV6-5,TGTGCCAGCAGTTACAGTGAGGGGACCACTGAAGCTTTCTTT,CASSYSEGTTEAFF
NA,NA,TRBJ1-1,TRBV29-1,TGCAGCGTTGGCGGGGACCTGGGGAACACTGAAGCTTTCTTT,CSVGGDLGNTEAFF
NA,NA,TRBJ2-5,TRBV2,TGTGCCAGCAGCTTAGCTTCGGGCTACCAAGAGACCCAGTACTTC,CASSLASGYQETQYF
TRBD2,NA,TRBJ2-1,TRBV13,TGTGCCAGCAGCTTGGCCTGGGGACTAGCGTTCAATGAGCAGTTCTTC,CASSLAWGLAFNEQFF
TRBD1,NA,TRBJ1-1,TRBV19,TGTGCCAGTAGGTTGACAGGGGGCAACACTGAAGCTTTCTTT,CASRLTGGNTEAFF
NA,medium-sized,TRBJ2-7,TRBV2,TGTGCCACCTCAAGGCAGGACAGTGGTGTCGAGCAGTACTTC,CATSRQDSGVEQYF
TRBD1,NA,TRBJ2-7,TRBV7-6,TGTGCCAGCAGCTTGGAACCACCGGACAGGGCCTACGAGCAGTACTTC,CASSLEPPDRAYEQYF
NA,NA,TRBJ2-5,TRBV12-3/TRBV12-4,TGTGCCAGCAGTGGAACCCAAGAGACCCAGTACTTC,CASSGTQETQYF
TRBD1,NA,TRBJ1-2,TRBV19,TGTGCCAGTAGTATAAATCCAGGGGGGGACTATGGCTACACCTTC,CASSINPGGDYGYTF
TRBD1,NA,TRBJ1-1,TRBV19,TGTGCCAGTAGTCAACGACAGGGTCAGGACACTGAAGCTTTCTTT,CASSQRQGQDTEAFF
NA,few,TRBJ1-6,TRBV7-9,TGTGCCAGCAGCCCCGTCAGTAATTCACCCCTCCACTTT,CASSPVSNSPLHF
NA,NA,TRBJ1-4,TRBV7-9,TGTGCCAGCTCCCCCGGACAGAGCAATGAAAAACTGTTTTTT,CASSPGQSNEKLFF
NA,NA,TRBJ2-1,TRBV25-1,NA,CACSARDLPSGVDEQFF
TRBD2,NA,TRBJ2-3,TRBV29-1,TGCAGCGTCCCAGCGGGGGGTAGCACAGATACGCAGTATTTT,CSVPAGGSTDTQYF
NA,few,TRBJ1-2,TRBV19,TGTGCCAGTAGTCTGGCGTACTATGGCTACACCTTC,CASSLAYYGYTF
NA,NA,TRBJ1-5,TRBV29-1,TGCAGCGTTGAAGTGGAGGTCAATCAGCCCCAGCATTTT,CSVEVEVNQPQHF
NA,NA,TRBJ2-5,TRBV29-1,TGCAGCGTTGAAGGAGGGCGGCGGGAGACCCAGTACTTC,CSVEGGRRETQYF
TRBD2,NA,TRBJ2-7,TRBV9,TGTGCCAGCAGCGTAGGTCCTAGCGGGGCCTCCTCCTACGAGCAGTACTTC,CASSVGPSGASSYEQYF
NA,NA,TRBJ1-3,TRBV5-1,TGCGCCAGCAGCCCGGGACATCGAAACACCATATATTTT,CASSPGHRNTIYF
NA,NA,TRBJ1-1,TRBV29-1,TGCAGCGTTGAACAGGGAACCACTGAAGCTTTCTTT,CSVEQGTTEAFF
NA,NA,TRBJ2-1,TRBV12-3/TRBV12-4,TGTGCCAGCATCCAGCCCGGGACGAGGTACAACGAGCAGTTCTTC,CASIQPGTRYNEQFF
NA,many,TRBJ2-7,TRBV7-7,TGTGCTAGCAGCTTAGCGCCAGGGTCAACCTACGAGCAGTACTTC,CASSLAPGSTYEQYF
NA,NA,TRBJ1-2,TRBV7-2,TGTGCCAGCAGCCCCCGCGCTAACTATGGCTACACCTTC,CASSPRANYGYTF
TRBD1,many,TRBJ1-2,TRBV27,TGTGCCAGCGGATTAGGGGGCGGGCATGGCTACACCTTC,CASGLGGGHGYTF
NA,NA,TRBJ1-2,TRBV29-1,TGCAGCGTTGAATCCTGGGGGGGGATCTATGGCTACACCTTC,CSVESWGGIYGYTF
NA,NA,TRBJ1-5,TRBV19,TGTGCCAGTAGCCAGGGGCGCAATCAGCCCCAGCATTTT,CASSQGRNQPQHF
TRBD1,NA,TRBJ1-2,TRBV19,TGTGCCAGTAGTTCAGGGGGAGCTAACTATGGCTACACCTTC,CASSSGGANYGYTF
NA,NA,TRBJ1-3,TRBV25-1,TGTGCCAGCAGCCCGGGGTACGAGGGAAACACCATATATTTT,CASSPGYEGNTIYF
NA,NA,TRBJ2-2,TRBV2,TGTGCCAGCAGGTTCGGGTACACCGGGGAGCTGTTTTTT,CASRFGYTGELFF
TRBD1,NA,TRBJ2-7,TRBV11-3,TGTGCCAGCAGCTTAGACGCAGGGGGACCCTACGAGCAGTACTTC,CASSLDAGGPYEQYF
TRBD2,many,TRBJ2-2,TRBV12-3/TRBV12-4,TGTGCCAGCAGTTTAGAGGGACTAGCAGGGAACACCGGGGAGCTGTTTTTT,CASSLEGLAGNTGELFF
TRBD2,once,TRBJ2-5,TRBV4-1,TGCGCCAGCAGCCATGGGCGGGGGGGCCAAGAGACCCAGTACTTC,CASSHGRGGQETQYF
TRBD2,NA,TRBJ2-1,TRBV28,TGTGCCAGCAGTTTATACCTAGCGGGGACAGTGGGTGAGCAGTTCTTC,CASSLYLAGTVGEQFF
TRBD1,NA,TRBJ1-2,TRBV2,TGTGCCAGCAGTGCGGGTACAGGGGATGGCTACACCTTC,CASSAGTGDGYTF
NA,NA,TRBJ1-6,TRBV29-1,TGCAGCGTTGAAGATCTCGACGGCAATTCACCCCTCCACTTT,CSVEDLDGNSPLHF
TRBD2,NA,TRBJ2-7,TRBV2,TGTGCCAGCAGCTTGGCGGGGGTAATCTCCTACGAGCAGTACTTC,CASSLAGVISYEQYF
NA,once,TRBJ1-6,TRBV15,TGTGCCACCAGCAGAGTGGGGGGGAATTCACCCCTCCACTTT,CATSRVGGNSPLHF
NA,many,TRBJ1-6,TRBV12-3/TRBV12-4,TGTGCCAGCAGTTCTACTCCCCCCTCCTATAATTCACCCCTCCACTTT,CASSSTPPSYNSPLHF
NA,NA,TRBJ2-1,TRBV20-1,TGCAGTGCTTTTCGAATGAACAATGAGCAGTTCTTC,CSAFRMNNEQFF
TRBD1,NA,TRBJ2-7,TRBV29-1,TGCAGCGTTGAGATGGACAGGGGGTACGAGCAGTACTTC,CSVEMDRGYEQYF
NA,NA,TRBJ1-2,TRBV29-1,TGCAGCGTTGAAACGGCGCGGGGGGGCTACACCTTC,CSVETARGGYTF
TRBD2,NA,TRBJ2-1,TRBV19,TGTGCCAGTAGACGTGCGGGGGGGCCACTTGAGCAGTTCTTC,CASRRAGGPLEQFF
NA,NA,TRBJ1-1,TRBV20-1,TGCAGTGCTAGAGATATTCAGGGAGATCTCACTGAAGCTTTCTTT,CSARDIQGDLTEAFF